A selection of T cell receptor beta chains follows, all from one sample in a study of CD8 T cells in ankylosing spondylitis. TCRdb re-called the 5' RACE reads with MiXCR, one entry per CDR3 protein. In the table there are approximately 540,000 distinct CDR3 sequences, about 12% of which are singletons. Sequenced input: blood, either unsorted or a sorted T cell fraction (not recorded which). Receptor source: a male donor with ankylosing spondylitis. Each CDR3 is given with its conserved first and last residue. A D gene is named only where the DNA matches it firmly. Rows may omit the clone size; those that give it use once, few, many or a size class.

J,size,D,V,CDR3,DNA
TRBJ2-4,-,-,TRBV7-2,CASSSDRGENIQYF,TGTGCCAGCAGCTCTGACCGGGGAGAAAACATTCAGTACTTC
TRBJ2-1,few,-,TRBV5-1,CASSLNPRGLGGNEQFF,TGCGCCAGCAGCTTGAACCCCAGGGGGCTGGGGGGGAATGAGCAGTTCTTC
TRBJ2-1,-,TRBD2,TRBV6-4,CASSVGLAEYNEQFF,TGTGCCAGCAGTGTGGGGCTAGCGGAATACAATGAGCAGTTCTTC
TRBJ1-1,many,TRBD1,TRBV12-3/TRBV12-4,CASSLALVPWQGVYERTEAFF,TGTGCCAGCAGTTTAGCGCTTGTTCCTTGGCAGGGGGTTTATGAGAGGACTGAAGCTTTCTTT
TRBJ1-3,few,-,TRBV5-1,CASSPLGESGNTIYF,TGCGCCAGCAGCCCCTTAGGTGAATCTGGAAACACCATATATTTT
TRBJ2-6,-,-,TRBV24-1,CAVSPTGLKVLTF,TGTGCCGTGTCACCTACAGGGCTAAAGGTCCTGACTTTC
TRBJ2-5,many,-,TRBV12-3/TRBV12-4,CASMVRGGQETQYF,TGTGCCAGCATGGTCAGGGGTGGTCAAGAGACCCAGTACTTC
TRBJ2-7,many,-,TRBV20-1,CSARSQTGEQYF,TGCAGTGCTAGGTCGCAGACGGGTGAGCAGTACTTC
TRBJ1-2,-,-,TRBV20-1,CSANRGVNYGYTF,TGCAGTGCTAACCGGGGGGTGAACTATGGCTACACCTTC
TRBJ2-1,-,-,TRBV12-3/TRBV12-4,CAQTAGVGSNEQFF,TGTGCCCAAACAGCCGGGGTGGGCAGCAATGAGCAGTTCTTC
TRBJ2-5,few,TRBD2,TRBV20-1,CSATTGTSGYQETQYF,TGCAGTGCCACCACGGGGACTAGCGGATACCAAGAGACCCAGTACTTC
TRBJ1-3,many,-,TRBV12-3/TRBV12-4,CASSFFSGNTIYF,TGTGCCAGCAGTTTCTTCTCTGGAAACACCATATATTTT
TRBJ2-4,few,-,TRBV20-1,CSGEAKNIQYF,TGCAGTGGGGAGGCCAAAAACATTCAGTACTTC
TRBJ2-5,few,TRBD1,TRBV5-1,CASGWTGGQETQYF,TGCGCCAGCGGGTGGACAGGGGGACAAGAGACCCAGTACTTC
TRBJ2-3,-,-,TRBV29-1,CSVRLAGTDTQYF,TGCAGCGTTCGTTTAGCGGGCACAGATACGCAGTATTTT
TRBJ2-7,few,TRBD1,TRBV5-1,CASSLGDSRYEQYF,TGCGCCAGCAGCTTGGGGGACAGTCGCTACGAGCAGTACTTC
TRBJ2-2,few,-,TRBV5-1,CASSLRTSNTGELFF,TGCGCCAGCAGCTTGCGGACGTCGAACACCGGGGAGCTGTTTTTT
TRBJ2-1,-,-,TRBV29-1,CSGGSVYNEQFF,TGCAGCGGAGGGAGTGTCTACAATGAGCAGTTCTTC
TRBJ1-1,many,TRBD1,TRBV2,CASSRQGGTDTEAFF,TGTGCCAGCAGTCGACAGGGGGGTACGGACACTGAAGCTTTCTTT
TRBJ2-6,few,TRBD1,TRBV4-2,CASSHRTGPDVLTF,TGTGCCAGCAGCCATCGGACAGGACCGGACGTCCTGACTTTC
TRBJ2-3,few,TRBD1,TRBV7-6,CASSPTGGLGDTQYF,TGTGCCAGCAGCCCTACAGGGGGTCTGGGAGATACGCAGTATTTT
TRBJ2-2,many,-,TRBV11-2,CASRLTWGNTGELFF,TGTGCCAGCAGACTTACGTGGGGTAACACCGGGGAGCTGTTTTTT
TRBJ1-5,few,TRBD1,TRBV29-1,CSVDGQGGQPQHF,TGCAGCGTCGACGGACAGGGGGGGCAGCCCCAGCATTTT
TRBJ2-2,few,TRBD2,TRBV20-1,CSALPGLDTGELFF,TGCAGTGCTCTACCGGGACTAGATACCGGGGAGCTGTTTTTT
TRBJ1-4,-,-,TRBV27,CASSPILGGFGEKLFF,TGTGCCAGCAGTCCAATTTTGGGGGGTTTCGGTGAAAAACTGTTTTTT
TRBJ1-5,-,-,TRBV4-1,CASSQERGAQPQHF,TGCGCCAGCAGCCAAGAAAGGGGGGCTCAGCCCCAGCATTTT
TRBJ2-1,-,-,TRBV3-1,CASSRSVTPYNEQFF,TGTGCCAGCAGCCGATCTGTGACTCCTTACAATGAGCAGTTCTTC
TRBJ2-5,-,TRBD2,TRBV5-1,CASSLAVAGLRGQETQYF,TGCGCCAGCAGCTTGGCGGTAGCGGGGCTTAGGGGACAAGAGACCCAGTACTTC
TRBJ2-1,-,-,TRBV20-1,CSARTGAEQFF,TGCAGTGCTAGGACGGGGGCCGAGCAGTTCTTC
TRBJ1-1,many,-,TRBV7-2,CASSLGGGGTEAFF,TGTGCCAGCAGCCTGGGGGGCGGGGGGACTGAAGCTTTCTTT
TRBJ2-3,few,TRBD2,TRBV12-3/TRBV12-4,CASKTSGRTDTQYF,TGTGCCAGCAAAACTAGCGGGAGGACAGATACGCAGTATTTT
TRBJ1-2,-,-,TRBV7-9,CASSLALTGANYGYTF,TGTGCCAGCAGCTTAGCTCTAACTGGGGCTAACTATGGCTACACCTTC
TRBJ2-5,-,TRBD1,TRBV28,CASSFSTGGGQETQYF,TGTGCCAGCAGTTTTTCGACAGGGGGAGGTCAAGAGACCCAGTACTTC
TRBJ2-3,many,-,TRBV4-1,CASSQGVSLDTQYF,TGCGCCAGCAGCCAAGGAGTTTCCCTTGATACGCAGTATTTT
TRBJ2-3,-,-,TRBV7-2,CASSLAPDRFLDTQYF,TGTGCCAGCAGCCTCGCCCCCGACAGATTCTTAGATACGCAGTATTTT
TRBJ1-5,few,-,TRBV5-6,CASSLWGVGNQPQHF,TGTGCCAGCAGCTTGTGGGGAGTTGGCAATCAGCCCCAGCATTTT
TRBJ2-1,-,TRBD2,TRBV15,CATSRDALAGGFRIF,TGTGCCACCAGCAGAGATGCACTAGCGGGAGGTTTTAGGATCTTC
TRBJ1-1,-,TRBD1,TRBV7-9,CASSWGQGTFTEAFF,TGTGCCAGCAGCTGGGGACAGGGGACGTTCACTGAAGCTTTCTTT
TRBJ1-5,few,-,TRBV20-1,CSAVGQSSNQPQHF,TGCAGTGCTGTCGGACAGTCCTCCAATCAGCCCCAGCATTTT
TRBJ2-5,-,-,TRBV3-1,CASSPPGRGETQYF,TGTGCCAGCAGCCCCCCCGGGAGAGGAGAGACCCAGTACTTC
TRBJ2-1,-,TRBD2,TRBV12-3/TRBV12-4,CASRPGLAGVEQFF,TGTGCCAGCAGACCGGGACTAGCGGGAGTAGAGCAGTTCTTC
TRBJ2-1,many,TRBD1,TRBV24-1,CATSDPGQGYEQFF,TGTGCCACCAGTGACCCCGGACAGGGCTATGAGCAGTTCTTC
TRBJ2-7,many,-,TRBV12-3/TRBV12-4,CASSFFSGEQYF,TGTGCCAGCAGTTTTTTCAGCGGCGAGCAGTACTTC
TRBJ2-1,-,TRBD2,TRBV20-1,CSAPIPGLAGYNEQFF,TGCAGTGCGCCCATTCCAGGCCTAGCGGGCTACAATGAGCAGTTCTTC
TRBJ2-1,-,-,TRBV24-1,CATSSDNGPYNEQFF,TGTGCCACCAGTTCGGACAACGGACCCTACAATGAGCAGTTCTTC
TRBJ2-3,many,-,TRBV2,CASRRQADTQYF,TGTGCCAGCAGACGACAGGCAGATACGCAGTATTTT
TRBJ2-1,-,-,TRBV18,CASSPTLNYNEQFF,TGTGCCAGCTCACCGACACTAAACTACAATGAGCAGTTCTTC
TRBJ2-1,many,-,TRBV5-1,CASSLEMRESDEQFF,TGCGCCAGCAGCTTGGAGATGCGGGAAAGCGATGAGCAGTTCTTC
TRBJ2-1,-,-,TRBV11-1,CASSPGVAGNEQFF,TGTGCCAGCAGCCCAGGGGTAGCGGGCAATGAGCAGTTCTTC
TRBJ2-3,few,TRBD2,TRBV20-1,CSAGTSALTDTQYF,TGCAGTGCGGGGACTAGCGCCCTCACAGATACGCAGTATTTT
TRBJ2-1,few,TRBD2,TRBV6-5,CATVTAGGGSYNEQFF,TGTGCCACCGTTACGGCGGGAGGAGGCTCCTACAATGAGCAGTTCTTC
TRBJ2-2,few,TRBD2,TRBV15,CATSLGLAGVNAGELFF,TGTGCCACCAGCCTGGGACTAGCGGGAGTAAACGCCGGGGAGCTGTTTTTT
TRBJ2-5,-,TRBD2,TRBV24-1,CATSDPAGVRETQYF,TGTGCCACCAGTGACCCGGCGGGAGTTCGGGAGACCCAGTACTTC